The rows below give T cell receptor beta chains drawn from one sample of a study of T cells in Graves' hyperthyroidism and ophthalmopathy. MiXCR, run by TCRdb on the multiplex PCR reads, gives a single entry per CDR3 protein. This table has around 190,000 distinct CDR3 sequences, 17% appearing once. Sequences were obtained from blood. The receptors were gathered from a woman aged 45-65 years with Graves' hyperthyroidism. CDR3s include the opening cysteine and the closing phenylalanine or tryptophan. A D gene is named only where the DNA matches it firmly. A row's size may be missing; if present it is once, few, many or a size class.

D	V	size	J	CDR3	DNA
-	TRBV2	-	TRBJ1-2	CASSEDDLVPGRGYTF	TGTGCCAGCAGTGAAGACGACCTTGTACCCGGAAGGGGCTACACCTTC
TRBD2	TRBV4-1	few	TRBJ2-3	CASSQGLGTSEITDTQYF	TGCGCCAGCAGCCAAGGGCTCGGGACTAGCGAAATCACAGATACGCAGTATTTT
-	TRBV3-1	many	TRBJ2-7	CASSQDRDREQYF	TGTGCCAGCAGCCAAGATAGGGACCGCGAGCAGTACTTC
-	TRBV29-1	-	TRBJ2-1	CSVESRGEQFF	TGCAGCGTTGAGTCCAGGGGTGAGCAGTTCTTC
TRBD2	TRBV5-6	many	TRBJ2-1	CASSSYGEGPSSYNEQFF	TGTGCCAGCAGCTCCTATGGGGAGGGGCCGAGCTCCTACAATGAGCAGTTCTTC
TRBD1	TRBV11-3	many	TRBJ2-1	CASSSGQPFGEQFF	TGTGCCAGCAGCTCGGGACAGCCGTTTGGTGAGCAGTTCTTC
TRBD2	TRBV10-3	many	TRBJ2-1	CAITKELAGEEQFF	TGTGCCATCACCAAGGAACTAGCGGGAGAGGAGCAGTTCTTC
-	TRBV28	-	TRBJ1-1	CASSDSGRDTEAFF	TGTGCCAGCAGCGACAGCGGTAGGGACACTGAAGCTTTCTTT
TRBD2	TRBV29-1	few	TRBJ2-3	CSVDGRTSYDTQYF	TGCAGCGTTGATGGGCGGACTAGTTATGATACGCAGTATTTT
-	TRBV12-3/TRBV12-4	many	TRBJ2-7	CASSFLAPYEQYF	TGTGCCAGCAGTTTCCTGGCCCCCTACGAGCAGTACTTC
TRBD1	TRBV29-1	few	TRBJ2-5	CSVLDRGETQYF	TGCAGCGTCCTGGACAGGGGAGAGACCCAGTACTTC
-	TRBV15	many	TRBJ1-1	CATSRGMGSTEAFF	TGTGCCACCAGCAGAGGGATGGGTTCAACTGAAGCTTTCTTT
TRBD2	TRBV6-4	few	TRBJ2-3	CASSSSGTGTDTQYF	TGTGCCAGCAGCTCCAGCGGGACGGGCACAGATACGCAGTATTTT
-	TRBV19	-	TRBJ1-1	CASSYEQLNTEAFF	TGTGCCAGTAGTTACGAACAGCTGAACACTGAAGCTTTCTTT
-	TRBV4-1	-	TRBJ2-3	CASSLSRESYTDTQYF	TGCGCCAGCAGCCTTTCTCGGGAGTCCTACACAGATACGCAGTATTTT
-	TRBV7-9	many	TRBJ2-7	CASSLAVEQYF	TGTGCCAGCAGCTTAGCGGTCGAGCAGTACTTC
-	TRBV2	many	TRBJ1-5	CASSSRGRTLQPQHF	TGTGCCAGCAGTTCAAGGGGCAGGACCCTTCAGCCCCAGCATTTT
-	TRBV5-1	-	TRBJ2-2	CASSLAGQLQNTGELFF	TGCGCCAGCAGCTTGGCCGGACAGCTTCAGAACACCGGGGAGCTGTTTTTT
-	TRBV5-1	many	TRBJ2-7	CASSLGAGFDEQYF	TGCGCCAGCAGCTTGGGGGCAGGGTTCGACGAGCAGTACTTC
TRBD2	TRBV3-1	many	TRBJ2-5	CASSQAGGPETQYF	TGTGCCAGCAGCCAAGCGGGAGGGCCAGAGACCCAGTACTTC
TRBD2	TRBV7-2	many	TRBJ2-1	CASSSSGTSVSEQFF	TGTGCCAGCAGCTCATCCGGGACTAGCGTCAGTGAGCAGTTCTTC
-	TRBV7-9	many	TRBJ1-4	CASSQGVHEKLFF	TGTGCCAGCAGTCAGGGTGTGCATGAAAAACTGTTTTTT